The 5 T cell receptor beta chains below were found in one sample sequenced in a study of response to subunit inactivated influenza vaccine. In TCRdb, the RT-PCR reads were re-called with MiXCR into one record per CDR3 protein. The sample contains almost 600,000 distinct CDR3 sequences, roughly 15% of which appear only once. The sequences come from PBMCs from blood, collected 12 days after vaccination. Every receptor here comes from a man in his forties or fifties who received an inactivated influenza vaccine.

The chain links TRBV29-1 to TRBJ1-4; 9 nucleotides align to TRBD1. V was clipped by 4 bases and J by 7 bases; unmatched bases: 4. The length of the CDR3 is 13 residues. CDR1 is SQVTM, CDR2 ANQGSEA, per germline. The CDR3 reads CSVGGTGREKLFF. CDR3 DNA: TGCAGCGTTGGTGGGACAGGGCGTGAAAAACTGTTTTTT.

This clonotype was seen more than once but under ten times. The genes are TRBV7-9 and TRBJ1-1; a possible D gene is TRBD1 (6 bases). In germline, CDR1 is SEHNR, CDR2 FQNEAQ (reference sequence). This CDR3 region has 15 residues. Trimming removed 5 bases at V and 7 bases at J, with 20 bases between. The CDR3 DNA sequence: TGTGCCAGCAGCCGACGGAGGGTTGGGGGCAATGAAGCTTTCTTT. It yields the protein CASSRRRVGGNEAFF.

The rearrangement joins TRBV6-5 to TRBJ2-1; D may be TRBD2 (5 bases). Trimming cost V 2 bases and J 6 bases, with 20 bases left between them. Germline V gene lookup returns CDR1 MNHEY and CDR2 SVGAGI. This CDR3 comprises 17 residues. DNA of the CDR3: TGTGCCAGCAGTTACACCCTGGAGGAGGCGGGCCGCAATGAGCAGTTCTTC. It yields the protein CASSYTLEEAGRNEQFF.

This clonotype has more than one count but fewer than ten. This chain uses TRBV18 with TRBJ2-7; D perhaps matches TRBD1 (6 bases). Per germline, CDR1 KGHSH and CDR2 LQKENI. There are 16 residues in the CDR3. The V and J ends lost 6 bases and 2 bases respectively, with 20 bases between them. CDR3 nucleotides: TGTGCCAGCTCTCTTAGGTCGGGCAGGGGTCCCTACGAGCAGTACTTC. It yields the protein CASSLRSGRGPYEQYF.

This clonotype occurred a few times. The chain links TRBV2 to TRBJ2-7; D gene uncertain. The CDR3 runs to 15 residues. V lost 1 base and J 0 bases, leaving 10 bases between the germline ends. The V gene's germline CDR1 is SNHLY and CDR2 FYNNEI. CDR3 DNA: TGTGCCAGCAGTGAAGGGCAGAACCCCTCCTACGAGCAGTACTTC. Translating it yields CASSEGQNPSYEQYF.